This T cell receptor beta chain was recorded in a study of T cell responses to AZD1222 COVID-19 vaccine. Study-level findings and limits: No day 14 peak samples; only post-peak repertoires were characterized. Mostly white British, mostly female donors; authors suggested clonal diversity may be underestimated. A reported finding is that nearly half of spike-specific TCRs target unmutated variant regions.

Germline lookup yields CDR1 SGHNT and CDR2 YENEEA. V lost 3 bases, J lost 5 bases, and 16 bases lay in between. The CDR3 has 15 residues. On this clone itself: Its antigen is not identified.

Second doses were pooled across both intervals (about 4 or about 12 weeks). The table came from immunoSEQ multiplex PCR; TCRdb's copy has only in-frame clones and leaves some out. The table lists about 82,000 clones, roughly 85% of them singletons. This chain joins TRBV11-3 and TRBJ2-5, with D maybe TRBD2 (6 bases). The sequence was obtained from an adult who received the AZD1222 COVID-19 vaccine. The material sequenced was peripheral blood, taken 28 days after the second AZD1222 dose. In DNA, the CDR3 is TGTGCCAGCAGCTTGGGAATCGGGAGAGGGGAGACCCAGTACTTC. This translates into CASSLGIGRGETQYF.